This T cell receptor beta chain was sequenced during a study of shared clonotypes between healthy human individuals. Regarding this clone: What it binds is unknown. This sample also contains other DNA sequences that code for the same CDR3.

Template for every sorted-subset replicate PCR totaled about 0.2 ug DNA, some 30,000 T cell genomes. TCRdb's copy holds only in-frame clones and misses some; the assay was immunoSEQ multiplex PCR. The data contain 550,000 to 800,000 clones, around 72% of them singletons. The germline gives CDR1 SGHRS, CDR2 YFSETQ. V lost 0 bases and J lost 4; bases outside the gene matches: 3. CDR3 length: 15 amino acids. Notes on the study in general: Generally, naive subsets came out with larger estimated richness than memory subsets. The represented genetic and exposure-history diversity was limited by the small number of donors. Sequencing depth was expected to affect clonotype sharing among donors.

The sequencing sample was made of memory CD4+ T cells sorted from blood. The subset here: CD45RA-negative fraction. The receptor's source is a woman aged 25 to 45 in good health. The chain combines TRBV5-1 with TRBJ2-1, with 8 bases matching TRBD2. The CDR3: CASSLEAGVYNEQFF. CDR3 coding DNA: TGCGCCAGCAGCTTGGAAGCGGGAGTGTACAATGAGCAGTTCTTC. The complete variable domain, with remaining parts taken from reference TRBV5-1 and TRBJ2-1, reads KAGVTQTPRYLIKTRGQQVTLSCSPISGHRSVSWYQQTPGQGLQFLFEYFSETQRNKGNFPGRFSGRQFSNSRSEMNVSTLELGDSALYLCASSLEAGVYNEQFFGPGTRLTVL.